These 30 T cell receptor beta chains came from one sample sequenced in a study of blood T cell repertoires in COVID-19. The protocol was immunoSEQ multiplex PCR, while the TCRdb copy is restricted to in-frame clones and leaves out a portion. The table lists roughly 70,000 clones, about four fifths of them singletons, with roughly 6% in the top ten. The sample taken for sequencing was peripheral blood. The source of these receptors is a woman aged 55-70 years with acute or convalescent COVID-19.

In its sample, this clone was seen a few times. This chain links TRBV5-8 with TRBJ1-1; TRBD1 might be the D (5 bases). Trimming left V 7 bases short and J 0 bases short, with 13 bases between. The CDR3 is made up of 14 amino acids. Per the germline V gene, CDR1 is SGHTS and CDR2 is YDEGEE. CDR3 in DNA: TGTGCCAGCTTCACCCGACAGTTGAACACTGAAGCTTTCTTT. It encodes CASFTRQLNTEAFF.

In DNA, the CDR3 is TGTGCCAGTAGTAATGTACAGCCAAATCCCGGGGAGCTGTTTTTT. Its protein is CASSNVQPNPGELFF. The chain carries TRBV19 and TRBJ2-2; no reliable D call. CDR1 is LNHDA and CDR2 is SQIVND in the germline V gene (reference sequence). The CDR3 extends over 15 amino acids. With 4 bases removed from V and 6 bases from J, the gap between germline ends came to 15 bases.

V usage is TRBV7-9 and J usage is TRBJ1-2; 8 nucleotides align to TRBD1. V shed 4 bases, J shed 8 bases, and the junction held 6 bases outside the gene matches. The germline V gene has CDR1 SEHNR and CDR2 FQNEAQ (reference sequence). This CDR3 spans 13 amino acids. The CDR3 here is CASSSDREGGYTF. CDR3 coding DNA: TGTGCCAGCAGCTCGGACAGGGAGGGCGGCTACACCTTC. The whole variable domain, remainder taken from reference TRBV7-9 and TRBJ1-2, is DTGVSQNPRHKITKRGQNVTFRCDPISEHNRLYWYRQTLGQGPEFLTYFQNEAQLEKSRLLSDRFSAERPKGSFSTLEIQRTEQGDSAMYLCASSSDREGGYTFGSGTRLTVV.

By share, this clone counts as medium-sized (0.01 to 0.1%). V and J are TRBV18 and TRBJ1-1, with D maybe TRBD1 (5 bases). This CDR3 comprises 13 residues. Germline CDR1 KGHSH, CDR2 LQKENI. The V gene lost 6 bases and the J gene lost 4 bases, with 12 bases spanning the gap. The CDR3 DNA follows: TGTGCCAGCTCCCTTACAAGGGGCACTGAAGCTTTCTTT. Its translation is CASSLTRGTEAFF.

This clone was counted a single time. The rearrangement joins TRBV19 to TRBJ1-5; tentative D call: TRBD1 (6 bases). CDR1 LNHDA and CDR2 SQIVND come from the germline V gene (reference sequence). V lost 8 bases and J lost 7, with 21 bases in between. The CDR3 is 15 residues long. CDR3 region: CASGTGRGIGQPQHF. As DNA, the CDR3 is TGTGCCAGTGGGACTGGGAGGGGGATAGGACAGCCCCAGCATTTT.

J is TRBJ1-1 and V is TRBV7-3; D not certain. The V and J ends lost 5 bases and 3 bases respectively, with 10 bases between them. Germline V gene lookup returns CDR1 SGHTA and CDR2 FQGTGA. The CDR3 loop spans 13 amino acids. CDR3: CASSTRGYTEAFF. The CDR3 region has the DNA TGTGCCAGCAGCACCCGAGGATACACTGAAGCTTTCTTT.

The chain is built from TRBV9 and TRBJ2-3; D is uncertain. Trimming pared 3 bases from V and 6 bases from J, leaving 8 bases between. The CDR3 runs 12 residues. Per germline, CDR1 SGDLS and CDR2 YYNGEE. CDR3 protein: CASSERVDTQYF. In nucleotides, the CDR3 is TGTGCCAGCAGCGAGAGAGTGGATACGCAGTATTTT.

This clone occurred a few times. The CDR3 is CASSRNPGGQPQHF. The CDR3 DNA follows: TGTGCCAGCAGTCGAAACCCGGGGGGTCAGCCCCAGCATTTT. The V and J genes are TRBV6-5 and TRBJ1-5; perhaps TRBD1 as D (5 bases). Germline V gene data show CDR1 as MNHEY and CDR2 as SVGAGI. The V and J ends lost 5 bases and 6 bases respectively, with 14 bases between them. This CDR3 has 14 amino acids.

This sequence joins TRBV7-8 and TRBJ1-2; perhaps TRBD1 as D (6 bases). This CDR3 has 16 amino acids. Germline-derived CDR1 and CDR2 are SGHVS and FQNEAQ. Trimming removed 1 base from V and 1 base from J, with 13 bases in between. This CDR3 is CASSLEGVGDNYGYTF. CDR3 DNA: TGTGCCAGCAGCTTAGAGGGGGTAGGGGATAACTATGGCTACACCTTC.

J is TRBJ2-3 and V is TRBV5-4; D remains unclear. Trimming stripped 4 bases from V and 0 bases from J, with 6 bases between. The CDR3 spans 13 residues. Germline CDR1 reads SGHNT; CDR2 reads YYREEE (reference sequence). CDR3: CASSPPSTDTQYF. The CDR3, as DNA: TGTGCCAGCAGCCCCCCTAGCACAGATACGCAGTATTTT.

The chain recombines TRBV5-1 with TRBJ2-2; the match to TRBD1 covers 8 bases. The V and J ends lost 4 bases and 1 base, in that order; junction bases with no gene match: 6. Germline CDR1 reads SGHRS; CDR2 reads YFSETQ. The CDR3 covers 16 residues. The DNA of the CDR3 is TGCGCCAGCAGCCCTACCGGGACAGGGAACACCGGGGAGCTGTTTTTT. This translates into CASSPTGTGNTGELFF.

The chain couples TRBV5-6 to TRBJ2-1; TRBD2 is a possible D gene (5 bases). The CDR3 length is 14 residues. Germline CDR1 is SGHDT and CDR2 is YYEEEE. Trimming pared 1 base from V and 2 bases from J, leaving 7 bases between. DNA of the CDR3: TGTGCCAGCAGCTTGTCCGGGGCCTACAATGAGCAGTTCTTC. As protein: CASSLSGAYNEQFF. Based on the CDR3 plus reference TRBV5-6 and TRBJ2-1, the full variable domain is DAGVTQSPTHLIKTRGQQVTLRCSPKSGHDTVSWYQQALGQGPQFIFQYYEEEERQRGNFPDRFSGHQFPNYSSELNVNALLLGDSALYLCASSLSGAYNEQFFGPGTRLTVL.

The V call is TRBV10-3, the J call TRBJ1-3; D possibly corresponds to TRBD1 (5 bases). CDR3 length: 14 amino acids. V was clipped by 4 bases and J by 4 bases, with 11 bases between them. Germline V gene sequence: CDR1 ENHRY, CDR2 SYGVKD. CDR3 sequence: CAISAIKGGNTIYF. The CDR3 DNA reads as TGTGCCATCAGTGCCATTAAGGGGGGAAACACCATATATTTT.

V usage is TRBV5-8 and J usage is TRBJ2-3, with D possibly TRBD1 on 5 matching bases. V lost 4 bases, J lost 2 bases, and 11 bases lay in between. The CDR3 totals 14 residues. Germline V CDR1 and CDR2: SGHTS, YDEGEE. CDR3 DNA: TGTGCCAGCAGCCATGACAGACACACAGATACGCAGTATTTT. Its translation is CASSHDRHTDTQYF. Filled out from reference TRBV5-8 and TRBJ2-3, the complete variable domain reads EAGVTQSPTHLIKTRGQQATLRCSPISGHTSVYWYQQALGLGLQFLLWYDEGEERNRGNFPPRFSGRQFPNYSSELNVNALELEDSALYLCASSHDRHTDTQYFGPGTRLTVL.

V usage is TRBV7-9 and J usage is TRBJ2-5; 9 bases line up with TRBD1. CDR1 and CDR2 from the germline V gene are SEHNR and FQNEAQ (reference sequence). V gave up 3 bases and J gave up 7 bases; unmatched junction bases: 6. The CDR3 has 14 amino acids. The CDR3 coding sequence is TGTGCCAGCAGCTTTACCGGGACAGGGTGGACCCAGTACTTC. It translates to CASSFTGTGWTQYF.

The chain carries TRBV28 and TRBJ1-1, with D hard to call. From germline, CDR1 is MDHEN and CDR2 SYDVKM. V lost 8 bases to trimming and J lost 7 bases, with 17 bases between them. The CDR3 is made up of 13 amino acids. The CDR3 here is CASANRREGEAFF. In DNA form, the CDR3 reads TGTGCCAGCGCCAATCGGCGGGAGGGTGAAGCTTTCTTT.

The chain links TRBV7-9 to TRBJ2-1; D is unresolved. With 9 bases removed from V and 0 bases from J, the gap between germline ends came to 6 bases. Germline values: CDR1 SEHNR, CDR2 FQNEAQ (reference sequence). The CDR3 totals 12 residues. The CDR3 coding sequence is TGTGCCAGTACCCACTCCTACAATGAGCAGTTCTTC. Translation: CASTHSYNEQFF.

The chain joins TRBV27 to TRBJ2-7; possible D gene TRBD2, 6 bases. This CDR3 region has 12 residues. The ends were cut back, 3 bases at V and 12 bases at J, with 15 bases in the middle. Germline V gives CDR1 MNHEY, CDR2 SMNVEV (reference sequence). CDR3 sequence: CASSLEGLDWYF. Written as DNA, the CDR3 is TGTGCCAGCAGTTTGGAGGGGTTGGACTGGTACTTC.

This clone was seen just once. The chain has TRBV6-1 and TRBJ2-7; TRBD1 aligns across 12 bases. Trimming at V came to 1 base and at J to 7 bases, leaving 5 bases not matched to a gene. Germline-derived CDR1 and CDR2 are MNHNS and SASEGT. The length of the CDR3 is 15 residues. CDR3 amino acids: CASSEEGQGAKEQYF. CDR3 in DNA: TGTGCCAGCAGTGAAGAGGGACAGGGGGCGAAGGAGCAGTACTTC.

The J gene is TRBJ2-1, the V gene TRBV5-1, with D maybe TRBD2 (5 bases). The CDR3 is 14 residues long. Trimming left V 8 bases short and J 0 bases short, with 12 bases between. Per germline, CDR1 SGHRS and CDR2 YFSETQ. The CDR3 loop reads CASTRESSYNEQFF. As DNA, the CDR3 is TGCGCCAGTACCCGGGAAAGCTCCTACAATGAGCAGTTCTTC.

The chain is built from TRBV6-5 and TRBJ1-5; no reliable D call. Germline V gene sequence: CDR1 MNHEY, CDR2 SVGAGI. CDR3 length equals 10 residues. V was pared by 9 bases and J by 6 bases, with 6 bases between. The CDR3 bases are TGTGCCAGTTACAGTCAGCCCCAGCATTTT. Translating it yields CASYSQPQHF.

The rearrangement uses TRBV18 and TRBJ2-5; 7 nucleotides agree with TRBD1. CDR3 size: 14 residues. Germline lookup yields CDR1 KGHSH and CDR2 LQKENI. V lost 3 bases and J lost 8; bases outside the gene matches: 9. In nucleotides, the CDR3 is TGTGCCAGCTCACCGGTACAGGGGTCAGGTACCCAGTACTTC. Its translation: CASSPVQGSGTQYF. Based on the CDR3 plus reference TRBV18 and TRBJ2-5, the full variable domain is NAGVMQNPRHLVRRRGQEARLRCSPMKGHSHVYWYRQLPEEGLKFMVYLQKENIIDESGMPKERFSAEFPKEGPSILRIQQVVRGDSAAYFCASSPVQGSGTQYFGPGTRLLVL.

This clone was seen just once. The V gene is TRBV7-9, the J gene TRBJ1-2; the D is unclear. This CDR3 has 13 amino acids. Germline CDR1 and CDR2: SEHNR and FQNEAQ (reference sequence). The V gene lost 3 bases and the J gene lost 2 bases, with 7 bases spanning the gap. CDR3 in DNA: TGTGCCAGCAGCTTTAATATGAACTATGGCTACACCTTC. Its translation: CASSFNMNYGYTF.

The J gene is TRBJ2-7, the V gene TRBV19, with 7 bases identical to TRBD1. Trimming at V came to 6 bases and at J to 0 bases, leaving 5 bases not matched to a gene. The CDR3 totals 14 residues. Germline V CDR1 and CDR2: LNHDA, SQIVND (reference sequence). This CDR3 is CASRYRGSSYEQYF. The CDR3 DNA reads TGTGCCAGTAGATACAGGGGCTCCTCCTACGAGCAGTACTTC.

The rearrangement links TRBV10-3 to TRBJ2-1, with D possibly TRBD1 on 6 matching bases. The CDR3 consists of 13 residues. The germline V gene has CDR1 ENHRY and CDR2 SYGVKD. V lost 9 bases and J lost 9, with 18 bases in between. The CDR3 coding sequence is TGTGCCATTCGGGACAATGTTTTTTCTGAGCAGTTCTTC. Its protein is CAIRDNVFSEQFF.

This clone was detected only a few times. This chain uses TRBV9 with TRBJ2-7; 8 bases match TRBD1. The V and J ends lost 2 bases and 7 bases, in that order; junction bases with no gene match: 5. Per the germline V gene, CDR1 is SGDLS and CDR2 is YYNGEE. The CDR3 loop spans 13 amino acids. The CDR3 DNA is TGTGCCAGCAGCGTGACAGGGGTCGGAGAGCAGTACTTC. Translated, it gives CASSVTGVGEQYF. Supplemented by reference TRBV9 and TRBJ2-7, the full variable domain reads DSGVTQTPKHLITATGQRVTLRCSPRSGDLSVYWYQQSLDQGLQFLIQYYNGEERAKGNILERFSAQQFPDLHSELNLSSLELGDSALYFCASSVTGVGEQYFGPGTRLTVT.

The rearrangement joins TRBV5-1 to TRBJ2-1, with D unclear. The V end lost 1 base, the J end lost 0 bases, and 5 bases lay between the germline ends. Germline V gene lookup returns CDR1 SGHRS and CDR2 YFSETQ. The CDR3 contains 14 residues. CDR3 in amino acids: CASSLMSSYNEQFF. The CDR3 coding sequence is TGCGCCAGCAGCTTGATGAGCTCCTACAATGAGCAGTTCTTC.

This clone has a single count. CDR3 sequence: CAGHNRELYGYTF. The CDR3 nucleotides are TGTGCCGGGCACAACAGGGAACTATATGGCTACACCTTC. J is TRBJ1-2 and V is TRBV6-5, with D tentatively TRBD1 (6 bases). Trimming removed 11 bases from V and 5 bases from J, with 18 bases in between. This CDR3 has 13 residues. Germline V CDR1 and CDR2: MNHEY, SVGAGI.

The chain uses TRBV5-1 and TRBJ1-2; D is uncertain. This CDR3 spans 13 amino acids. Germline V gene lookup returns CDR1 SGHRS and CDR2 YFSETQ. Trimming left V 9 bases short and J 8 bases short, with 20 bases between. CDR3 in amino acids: CAISLQDGLGYTF. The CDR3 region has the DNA TGCGCCATCTCTCTCCAAGACGGACTAGGCTACACCTTC.

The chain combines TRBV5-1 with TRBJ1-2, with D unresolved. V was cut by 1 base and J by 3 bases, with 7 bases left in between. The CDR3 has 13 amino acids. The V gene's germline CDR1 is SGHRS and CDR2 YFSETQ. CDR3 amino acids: CASSLIGDYGYTF. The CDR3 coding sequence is TGCGCCAGCAGCTTGATCGGGGACTATGGCTACACCTTC.